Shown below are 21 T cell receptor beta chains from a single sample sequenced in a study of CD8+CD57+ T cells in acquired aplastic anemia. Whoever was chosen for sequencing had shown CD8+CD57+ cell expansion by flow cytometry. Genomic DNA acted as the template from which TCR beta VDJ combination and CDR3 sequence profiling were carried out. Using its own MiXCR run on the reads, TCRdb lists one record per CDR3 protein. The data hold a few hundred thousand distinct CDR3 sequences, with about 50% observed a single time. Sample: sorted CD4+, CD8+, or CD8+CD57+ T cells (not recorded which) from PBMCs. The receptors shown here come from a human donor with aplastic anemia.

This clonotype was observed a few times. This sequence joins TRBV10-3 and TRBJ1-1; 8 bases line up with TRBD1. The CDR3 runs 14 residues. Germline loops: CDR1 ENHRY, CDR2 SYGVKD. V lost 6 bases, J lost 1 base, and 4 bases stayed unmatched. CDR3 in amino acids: CAISRQGANTEAFF. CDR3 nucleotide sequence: TGTGCCATCAGCCGTCAGGGGGCGAACACTGAAGCTTTCTTT.

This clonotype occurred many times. The CDR3 reads CASSLAREGDTIYF. The CDR3 coding sequence is TGTGCCAGCAGCTTGGCCAGGGAGGGAGACACCATATATTTT. The chain is built from TRBV5-8 and TRBJ1-3; a possible D gene is TRBD1 (5 bases). The V gene's germline CDR1 is SGHTS and CDR2 YDEGEE. The CDR3 sequence is 14 residues long. The V and J ends lost 0 bases and 8 bases respectively, with 12 bases between them.

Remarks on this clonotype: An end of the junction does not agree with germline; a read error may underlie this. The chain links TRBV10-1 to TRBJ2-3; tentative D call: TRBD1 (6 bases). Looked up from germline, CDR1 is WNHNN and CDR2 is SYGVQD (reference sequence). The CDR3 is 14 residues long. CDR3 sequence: CASRGTLSTDTRYF. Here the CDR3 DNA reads TGCGCCAGCAGAGGGACACTTAGCACAGATACGCGGTATTTT.

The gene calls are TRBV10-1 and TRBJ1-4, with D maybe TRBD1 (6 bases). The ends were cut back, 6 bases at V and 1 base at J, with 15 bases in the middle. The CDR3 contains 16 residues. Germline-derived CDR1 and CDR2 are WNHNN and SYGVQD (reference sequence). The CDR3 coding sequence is TGCGCCAGCAGAGGGCAACAGGGAAGAACTAATGAAAAACTGTTTTTT. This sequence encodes CASRGQQGRTNEKLFF.

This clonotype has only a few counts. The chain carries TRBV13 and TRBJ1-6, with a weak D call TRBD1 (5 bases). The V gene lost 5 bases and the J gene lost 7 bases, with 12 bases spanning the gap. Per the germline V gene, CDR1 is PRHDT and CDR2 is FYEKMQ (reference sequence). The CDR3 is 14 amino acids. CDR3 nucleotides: TGTGCCAGCAGCGCTCCGGGACGGAATTCACCCCTCCACTTT. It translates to CASSAPGRNSPLHF. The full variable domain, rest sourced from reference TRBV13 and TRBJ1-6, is AAGVIQSPRHLIKEKRETATLKCYPIPRHDTVYWYQQGPGQDPQFLISFYEKMQSDKGSIPDRFSAQQFSDYHSELNMSSLELGDSALYFCASSAPGRNSPLHFGNGTRLTVT.

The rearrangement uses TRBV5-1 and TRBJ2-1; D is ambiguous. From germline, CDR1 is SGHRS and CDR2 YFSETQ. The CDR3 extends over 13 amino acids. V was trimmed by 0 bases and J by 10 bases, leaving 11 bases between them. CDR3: CASSLAVGYEQFF. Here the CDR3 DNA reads TGCGCCAGCAGCTTGGCCGTCGGCTACGAGCAGTTCTTC.

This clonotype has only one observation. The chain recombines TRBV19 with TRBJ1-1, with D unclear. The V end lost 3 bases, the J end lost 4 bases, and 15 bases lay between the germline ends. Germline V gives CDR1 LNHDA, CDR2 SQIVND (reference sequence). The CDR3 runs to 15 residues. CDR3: CASSIGKERGTEAFF. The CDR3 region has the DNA TGTGCCAGTAGTATTGGGAAGGAGCGGGGCACTGAAGCTTTCTTT.

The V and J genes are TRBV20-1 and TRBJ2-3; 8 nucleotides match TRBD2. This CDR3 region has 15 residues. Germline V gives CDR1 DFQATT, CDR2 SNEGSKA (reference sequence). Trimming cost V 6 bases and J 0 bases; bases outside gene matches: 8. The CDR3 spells CSALVLAVSTDTQYF. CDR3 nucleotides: TGCAGTGCCCTCGTACTAGCGGTTAGCACAGATACGCAGTATTTT.

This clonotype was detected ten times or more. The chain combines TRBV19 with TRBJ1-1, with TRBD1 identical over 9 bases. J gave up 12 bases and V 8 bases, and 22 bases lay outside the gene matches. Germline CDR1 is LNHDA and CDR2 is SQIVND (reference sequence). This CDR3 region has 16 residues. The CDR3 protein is CASGDGTGSFLSQSFF. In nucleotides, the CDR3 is TGTGCCAGTGGAGACGGGACAGGGTCTTTTCTCTCCCAATCTTTCTTT.

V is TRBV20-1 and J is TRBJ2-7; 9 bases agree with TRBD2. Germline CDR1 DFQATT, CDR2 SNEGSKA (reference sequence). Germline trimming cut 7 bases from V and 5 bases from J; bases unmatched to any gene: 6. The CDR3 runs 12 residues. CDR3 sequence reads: CSVLAGANEQYF. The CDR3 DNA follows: TGCAGTGTATTAGCGGGAGCAAACGAGCAGTACTTC.

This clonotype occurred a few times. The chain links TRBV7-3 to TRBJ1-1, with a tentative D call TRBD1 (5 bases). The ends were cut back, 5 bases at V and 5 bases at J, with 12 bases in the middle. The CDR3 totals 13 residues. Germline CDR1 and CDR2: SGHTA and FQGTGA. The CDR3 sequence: CASSPAGGTEAFF. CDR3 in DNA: TGTGCCAGCAGCCCGGCCGGGGGGACTGAAGCTTTCTTT. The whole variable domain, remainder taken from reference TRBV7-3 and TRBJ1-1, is GAGVSQTPSNKVTEKGKYVELRCDPISGHTALYWYRQSLGQGPEFLIYFQGTGAADDSGLPNDRFFAVRPEGSVSTLKIQRTERGDSAVYLCASSPAGGTEAFFGQGTRLTVV.

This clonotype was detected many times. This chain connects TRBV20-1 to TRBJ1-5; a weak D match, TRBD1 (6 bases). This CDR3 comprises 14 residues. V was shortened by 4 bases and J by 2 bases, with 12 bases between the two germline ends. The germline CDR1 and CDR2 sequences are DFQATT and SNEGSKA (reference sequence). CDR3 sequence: CSANGGGGNQPQHF. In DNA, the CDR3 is TGCAGTGCTAACGGAGGGGGAGGCAATCAGCCCCAGCATTTT.

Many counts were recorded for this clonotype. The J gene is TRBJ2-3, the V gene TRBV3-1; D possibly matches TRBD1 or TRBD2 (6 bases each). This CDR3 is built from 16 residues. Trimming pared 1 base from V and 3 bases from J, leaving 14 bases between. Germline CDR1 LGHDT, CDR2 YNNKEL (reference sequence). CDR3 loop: CASSQVGGGWTDTQYF. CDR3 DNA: TGTGCCAGCAGCCAAGTCGGGGGCGGCTGGACAGATACGCAGTATTTT.

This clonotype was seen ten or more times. The chain's CDR3 is CASSFLDGELFF. The CDR3, as DNA: TGTGCCAGCAGTTTCCTGGACGGGGAGCTGTTTTTT. The chain uses TRBV27 and TRBJ2-2; no reliable D call. The V end lost 3 bases, the J end lost 7 bases, and 6 bases lay between the germline ends. This CDR3 region has 12 residues. Germline V gene data show CDR1 as MNHEY and CDR2 as SMNVEV (reference sequence).

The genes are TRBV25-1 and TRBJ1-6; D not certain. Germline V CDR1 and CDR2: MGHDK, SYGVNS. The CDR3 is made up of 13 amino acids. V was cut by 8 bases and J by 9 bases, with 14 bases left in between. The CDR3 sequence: CASAPGPISPLHF. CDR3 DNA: TGTGCCAGCGCCCCCGGACCCATTTCACCCCTCCACTTT.

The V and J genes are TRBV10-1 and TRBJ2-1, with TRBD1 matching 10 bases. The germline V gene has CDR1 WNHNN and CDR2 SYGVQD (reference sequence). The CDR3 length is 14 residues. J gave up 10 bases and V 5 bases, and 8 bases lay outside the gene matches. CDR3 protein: CASSRTGGAREQFF. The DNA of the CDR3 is TGCGCCAGCAGTCGGACAGGGGGGGCCCGCGAGCAGTTCTTC.

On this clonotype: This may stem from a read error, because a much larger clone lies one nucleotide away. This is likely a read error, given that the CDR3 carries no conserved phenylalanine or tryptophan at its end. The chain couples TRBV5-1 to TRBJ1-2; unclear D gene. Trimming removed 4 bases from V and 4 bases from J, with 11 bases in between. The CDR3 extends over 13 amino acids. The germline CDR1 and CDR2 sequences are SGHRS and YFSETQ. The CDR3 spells CASSMQASYGYTL. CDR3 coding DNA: TGCGCCAGCAGCATGCAAGCTAGCTATGGCTACACCCTC.

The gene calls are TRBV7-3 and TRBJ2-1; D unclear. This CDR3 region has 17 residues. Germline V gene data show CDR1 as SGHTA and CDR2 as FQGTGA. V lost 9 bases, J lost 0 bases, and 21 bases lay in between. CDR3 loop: CASSIGRSTLSYNEQFF. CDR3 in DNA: TGTGCCAGTAGTATAGGTCGGAGTACCCTCTCCTACAATGAGCAGTTCTTC.

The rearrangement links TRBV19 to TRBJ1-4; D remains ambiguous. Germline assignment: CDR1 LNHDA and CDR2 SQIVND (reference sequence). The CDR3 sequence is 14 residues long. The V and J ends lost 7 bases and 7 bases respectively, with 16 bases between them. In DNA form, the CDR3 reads TGTGCCAGTACCAAAGCGGGGAACCTTGAAAAACTGTTTTTT. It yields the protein CASTKAGNLEKLFF.

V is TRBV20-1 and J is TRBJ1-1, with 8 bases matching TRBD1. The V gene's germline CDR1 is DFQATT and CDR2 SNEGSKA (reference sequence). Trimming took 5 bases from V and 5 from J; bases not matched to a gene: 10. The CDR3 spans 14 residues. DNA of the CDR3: TGCAGTGCTGGACAGGGTCGGCGAGGGACTGAAGCTTTCTTT. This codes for CSAGQGRRGTEAFF.

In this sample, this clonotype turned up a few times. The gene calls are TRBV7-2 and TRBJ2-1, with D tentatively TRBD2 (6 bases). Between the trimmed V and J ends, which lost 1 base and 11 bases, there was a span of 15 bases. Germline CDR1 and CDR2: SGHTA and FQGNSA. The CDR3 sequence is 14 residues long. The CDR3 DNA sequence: TGTGCCAGCAGCTTAGAGGGACTCCCCGTAAAGCAGTTCTTC. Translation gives CASSLEGLPVKQFF.